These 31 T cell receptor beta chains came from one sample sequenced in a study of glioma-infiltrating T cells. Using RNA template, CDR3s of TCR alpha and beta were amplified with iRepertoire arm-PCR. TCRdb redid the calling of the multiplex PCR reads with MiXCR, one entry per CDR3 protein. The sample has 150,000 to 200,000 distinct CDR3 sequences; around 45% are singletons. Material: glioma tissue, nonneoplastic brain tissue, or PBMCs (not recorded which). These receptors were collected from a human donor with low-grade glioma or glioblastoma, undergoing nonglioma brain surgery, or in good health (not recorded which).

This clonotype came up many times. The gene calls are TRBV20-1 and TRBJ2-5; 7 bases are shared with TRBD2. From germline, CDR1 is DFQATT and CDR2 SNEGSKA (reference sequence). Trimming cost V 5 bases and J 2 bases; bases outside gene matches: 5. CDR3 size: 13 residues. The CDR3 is CSASQAGQETQYF. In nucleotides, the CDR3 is TGCAGTGCTTCACAAGCGGGACAAGAGACCCAGTACTTC.

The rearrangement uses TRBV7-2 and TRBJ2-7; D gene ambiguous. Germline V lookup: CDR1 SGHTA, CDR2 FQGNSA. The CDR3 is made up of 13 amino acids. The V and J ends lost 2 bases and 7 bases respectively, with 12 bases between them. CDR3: CASSLIRPGEQYF. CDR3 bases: TGTGCCAGCAGCTTAATTCGACCAGGAGAGCAGTACTTC.

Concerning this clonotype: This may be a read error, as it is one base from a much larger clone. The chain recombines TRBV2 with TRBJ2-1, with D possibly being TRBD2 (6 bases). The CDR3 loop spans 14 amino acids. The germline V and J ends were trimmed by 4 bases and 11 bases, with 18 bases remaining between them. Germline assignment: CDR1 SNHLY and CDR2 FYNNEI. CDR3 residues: CASSGGVWGNKQFF. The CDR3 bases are TGTGCCAGCAGTGGGGGGGTTTGGGGGAATAAGCAGTTCTTC.

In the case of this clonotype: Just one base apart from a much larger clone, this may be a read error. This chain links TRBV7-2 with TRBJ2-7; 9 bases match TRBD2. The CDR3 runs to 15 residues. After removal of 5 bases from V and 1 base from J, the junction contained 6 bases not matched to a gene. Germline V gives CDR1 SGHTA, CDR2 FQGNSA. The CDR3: CASSGRLADSYEQYF. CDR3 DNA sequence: TGTGCCAGCAGCGGACGACTAGCGGATTCCTACGAGCAGTACTTC.

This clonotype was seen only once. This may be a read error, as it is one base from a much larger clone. The CDR3, as DNA: TGTGCCAACAGTGATTCATCACTAGAAGCTTTCTTT. Translation gives CANSDSSLEAFF. This chain uses TRBV24-1 with TRBJ1-1; D gene uncertain. Looked up from germline, CDR1 is KGHDR and CDR2 is SFDVKD. This CDR3 spans 12 amino acids.

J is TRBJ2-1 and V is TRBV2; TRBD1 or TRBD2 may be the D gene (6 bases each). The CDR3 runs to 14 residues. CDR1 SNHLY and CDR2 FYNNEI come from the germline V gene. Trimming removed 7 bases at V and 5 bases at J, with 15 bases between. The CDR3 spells CASIGGNEDNEQFF. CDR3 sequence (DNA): TGTGCCAGCATAGGGGGGAACGAGGACAATGAGCAGTTCTTC.

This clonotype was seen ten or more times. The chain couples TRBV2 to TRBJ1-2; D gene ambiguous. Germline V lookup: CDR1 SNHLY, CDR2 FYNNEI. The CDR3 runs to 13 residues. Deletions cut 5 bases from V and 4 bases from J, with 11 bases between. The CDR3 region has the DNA TGTGCCAGCAGTTACAGCTTGACCTATGGCTACACCTTC. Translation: CASSYSLTYGYTF.

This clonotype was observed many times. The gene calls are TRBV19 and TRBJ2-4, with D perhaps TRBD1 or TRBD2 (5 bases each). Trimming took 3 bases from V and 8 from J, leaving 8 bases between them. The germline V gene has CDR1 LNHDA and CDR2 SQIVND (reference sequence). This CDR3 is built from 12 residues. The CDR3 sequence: CASSMRGDIQYF. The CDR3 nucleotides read TGTGCCAGTAGTATGAGAGGGGACATTCAGTACTTC.

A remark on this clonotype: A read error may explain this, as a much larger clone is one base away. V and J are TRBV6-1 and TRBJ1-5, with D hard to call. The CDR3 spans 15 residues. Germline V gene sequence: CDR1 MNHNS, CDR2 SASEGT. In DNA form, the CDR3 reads TGTGCCAGCAGTGAATCTCCCTCCAGCAGTCAGCCCCAGCATTTT. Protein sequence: CASSESPSSSQPQHF.

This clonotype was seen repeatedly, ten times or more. The CDR3 coding sequence is TGCAGTGCTTTACCCGGGACTGGCTACAATGAGCAGTTCTTC. The encoded protein is CSALPGTGYNEQFF. The V and J genes are TRBV20-1 and TRBJ2-1, with D perhaps matching TRBD2 (6 bases). Germline V gene data show CDR1 as DFQATT and CDR2 as SNEGSKA (reference sequence). The CDR3 contains 14 residues. The V and J ends lost 5 bases and 3 bases respectively, with 14 bases between them.

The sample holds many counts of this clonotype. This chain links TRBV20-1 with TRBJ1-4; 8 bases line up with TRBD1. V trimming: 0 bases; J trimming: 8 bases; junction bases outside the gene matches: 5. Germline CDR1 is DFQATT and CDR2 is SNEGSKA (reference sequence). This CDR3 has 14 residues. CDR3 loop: CSARDTGGTEKLFF. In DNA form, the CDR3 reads TGCAGTGCTAGAGATACAGGGGGAACCGAAAAACTGTTTTTT.

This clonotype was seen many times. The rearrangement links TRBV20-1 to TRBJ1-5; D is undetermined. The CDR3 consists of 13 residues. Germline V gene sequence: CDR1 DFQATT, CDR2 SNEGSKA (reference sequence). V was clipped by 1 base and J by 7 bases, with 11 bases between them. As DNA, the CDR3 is TGCAGTGCTAGAGTGGACCGATCGCAGCCCCAGCATTTT. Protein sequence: CSARVDRSQPQHF.

The DNA of the CDR3 is TGTGCCAGCTCACGTTCCTGGTATAGCAATCAGCCCCAGCATTTT. Protein: CASSRSWYSNQPQHF. This chain uses TRBV18 with TRBJ1-5; D gene ambiguous. Trimming pared 4 bases from V and 0 bases from J, leaving 10 bases between. CDR3 length: 15 residues. Germline CDR1 KGHSH, CDR2 LQKENI.

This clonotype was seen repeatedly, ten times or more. The CDR3 is CASSFPSRSTDTQYF. The CDR3 nucleotides are TGTGCCAGCAGCTTCCCTAGCCGAAGCACAGATACGCAGTATTTT. The chain joins TRBV7-9 to TRBJ2-3; D may be TRBD2 (5 bases). Per the germline V gene, CDR1 is SEHNR and CDR2 is FQNEAQ (reference sequence). Deletions cut 3 bases from V and 0 bases from J, with 10 bases between. There are 15 residues in the CDR3.

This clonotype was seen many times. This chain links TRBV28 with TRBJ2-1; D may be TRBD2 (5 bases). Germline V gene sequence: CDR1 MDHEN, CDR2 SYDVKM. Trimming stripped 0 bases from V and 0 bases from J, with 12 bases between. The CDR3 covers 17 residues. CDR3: CASSLWGSGSSYNEQFF. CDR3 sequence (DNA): TGTGCCAGCAGTTTATGGGGTTCGGGGAGCTCCTACAATGAGCAGTTCTTC.

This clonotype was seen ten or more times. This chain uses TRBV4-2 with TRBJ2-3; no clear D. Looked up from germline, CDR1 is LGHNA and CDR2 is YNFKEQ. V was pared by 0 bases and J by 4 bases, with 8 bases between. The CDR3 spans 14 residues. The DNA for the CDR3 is TGTGCCAGCAGCCAAGAGGCTAGAGCAGATACGCAGTATTTT. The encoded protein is CASSQEARADTQYF.

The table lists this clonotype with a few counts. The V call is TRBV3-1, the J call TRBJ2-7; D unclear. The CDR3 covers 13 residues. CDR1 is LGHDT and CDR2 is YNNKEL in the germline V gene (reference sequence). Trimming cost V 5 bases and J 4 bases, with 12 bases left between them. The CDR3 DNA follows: TGTGCCAGCAGCTCTGACTCGAAATACGAGCAGTACTTC. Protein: CASSSDSKYEQYF.

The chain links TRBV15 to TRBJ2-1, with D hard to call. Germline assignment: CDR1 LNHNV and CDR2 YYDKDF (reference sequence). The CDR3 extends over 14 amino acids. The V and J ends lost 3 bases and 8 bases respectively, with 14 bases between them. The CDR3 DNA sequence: TGTGCCACCAGCAGTACAACTACTCCCGATGAGCAGTTCTTC. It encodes CATSSTTTPDEQFF.

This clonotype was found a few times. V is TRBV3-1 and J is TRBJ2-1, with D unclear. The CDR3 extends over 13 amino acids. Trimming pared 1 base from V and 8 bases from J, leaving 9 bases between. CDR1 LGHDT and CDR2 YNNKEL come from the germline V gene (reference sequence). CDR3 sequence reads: CASSQGLSHEQFF. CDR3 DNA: TGTGCCAGCAGCCAAGGGCTATCCCATGAGCAGTTCTTC.

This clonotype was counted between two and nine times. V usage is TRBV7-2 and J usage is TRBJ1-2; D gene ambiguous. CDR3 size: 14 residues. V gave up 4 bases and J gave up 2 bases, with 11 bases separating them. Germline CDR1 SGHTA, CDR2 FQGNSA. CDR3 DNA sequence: TGTGCCAGCAGCTCCCGGGCTTCCAACTATGGCTACACCTTC. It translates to CASSSRASNYGYTF.

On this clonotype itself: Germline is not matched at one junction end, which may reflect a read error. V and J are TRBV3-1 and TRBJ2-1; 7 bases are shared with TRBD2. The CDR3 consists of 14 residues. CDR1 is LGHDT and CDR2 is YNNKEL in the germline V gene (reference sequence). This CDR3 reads CASSPSGLHNERFF. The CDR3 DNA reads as TGCGCCAGCAGCCCCTCGGGACTACACAATGAGCGGTTCTTC.

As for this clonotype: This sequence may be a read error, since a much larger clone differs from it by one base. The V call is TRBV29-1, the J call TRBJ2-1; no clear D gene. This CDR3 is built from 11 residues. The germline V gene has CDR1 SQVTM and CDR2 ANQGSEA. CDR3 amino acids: CSVVVANEKFF. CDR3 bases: TGCAGCGTTGTTGTTGCCAATGAGAAGTTCTTC.

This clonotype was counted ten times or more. The CDR3 DNA reads as TGCGCCAGCAGCCAGTTCGAAGGCAAGGTTTCGGCTGGGGCCAACGTCCTGACTTTC. Its protein is CASSQFEGKVSAGANVLTF. This chain links TRBV4-1 with TRBJ2-6; D is uncertain. Germline CDR1 reads MGHRA; CDR2 reads YSYEKL. Trimming pared 3 bases from V and 2 bases from J, leaving 20 bases between. This CDR3 is 19 amino acids long.

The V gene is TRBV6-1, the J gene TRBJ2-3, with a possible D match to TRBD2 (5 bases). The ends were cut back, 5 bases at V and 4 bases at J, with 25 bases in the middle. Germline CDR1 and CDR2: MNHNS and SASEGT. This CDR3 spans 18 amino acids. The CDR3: CASSRPVTLEGDADTQYF. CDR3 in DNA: TGTGCCAGCAGTCGCCCCGTGACCCTAGAGGGAGATGCAGATACGCAGTATTTT.

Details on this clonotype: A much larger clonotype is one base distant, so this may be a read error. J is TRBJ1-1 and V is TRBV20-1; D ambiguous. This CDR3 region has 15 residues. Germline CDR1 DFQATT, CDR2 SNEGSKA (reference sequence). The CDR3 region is CIAIGVAGPDSKAFF. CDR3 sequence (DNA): TGCATTGCTATCGGGGTCGCAGGTCCCGATAGTAAAGCTTTCTTT.

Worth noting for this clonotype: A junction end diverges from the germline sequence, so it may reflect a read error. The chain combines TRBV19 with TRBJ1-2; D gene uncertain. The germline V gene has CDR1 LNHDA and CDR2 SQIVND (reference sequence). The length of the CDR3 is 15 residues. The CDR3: CASSWGGESNYGYTF. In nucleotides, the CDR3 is TGTGCCAGTAGTTGGGGAGGCGAGTCGAACTATGGATACACCTTC. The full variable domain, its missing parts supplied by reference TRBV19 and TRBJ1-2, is DGGITQSPKYLFRKEGQNVTLSCEQNLNHDAMYWYRQDPGQGLRLIYYSQIVNDFQKGDIAEGYSVSREKKESFPLTVTSAQKNPTAFYLCASSWGGESNYGYTFGSGTRLTVV.

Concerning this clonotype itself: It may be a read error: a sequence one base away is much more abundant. The CDR3 nucleotides read TGTGCCAGTGTTGACGGGACAAGGGCCTACGAGCAGTACTTC. Protein product: CASVDGTRAYEQYF. The rearrangement joins TRBV6-6 to TRBJ2-1; D is perhaps TRBD1 (6 bases). The J call may not be correct, given that the DNA end is closer to TRBJ2-7. The CDR3 extends over 14 amino acids. Looked up from germline, CDR1 is MNHNY and CDR2 is SVGAGI (reference sequence).

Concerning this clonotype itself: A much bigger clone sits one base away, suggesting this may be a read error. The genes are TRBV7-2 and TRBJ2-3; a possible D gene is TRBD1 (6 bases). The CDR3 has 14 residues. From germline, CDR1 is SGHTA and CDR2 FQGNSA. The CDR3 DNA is TGTGCCAGCAGATTAGACAGGAGTTCAGATACGCAGTATTTT. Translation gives CASRLDRSSDTQYF.

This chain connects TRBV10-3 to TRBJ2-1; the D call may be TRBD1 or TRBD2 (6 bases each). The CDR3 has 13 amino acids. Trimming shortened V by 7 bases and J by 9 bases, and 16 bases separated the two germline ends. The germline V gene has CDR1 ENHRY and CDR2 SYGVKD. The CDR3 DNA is TGTGCCATCAAAGACGGGGGCAAGGGTGAGCAGTTCTTC. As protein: CAIKDGGKGEQFF.

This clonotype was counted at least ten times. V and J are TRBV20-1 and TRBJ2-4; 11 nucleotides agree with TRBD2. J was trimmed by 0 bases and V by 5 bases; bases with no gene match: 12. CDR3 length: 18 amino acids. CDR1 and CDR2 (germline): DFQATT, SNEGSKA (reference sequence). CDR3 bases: TGCAGTGCTGTAGGGACTAGCGGAAACCCGCTAGCCAAAAACATTCAGTACTTC. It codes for CSAVGTSGNPLAKNIQYF.

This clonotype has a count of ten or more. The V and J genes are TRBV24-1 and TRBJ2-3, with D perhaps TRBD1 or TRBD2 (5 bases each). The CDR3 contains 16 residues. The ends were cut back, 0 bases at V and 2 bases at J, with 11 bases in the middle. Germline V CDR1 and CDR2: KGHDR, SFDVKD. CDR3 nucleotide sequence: TGTGCCACCAGTGATTTGCCGGGACCGTCCACAGATACGCAGTATTTT. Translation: CATSDLPGPSTDTQYF.